This is a list of T cell receptor beta chains from one sample in a study of T-cell reconstitution after alpha-beta-depleted transplantation in children. TCRdb used MiXCR to reprocess the PCR reads, holding one entry per CDR3 protein. The repertoire has hundreds of thousands of distinct CDR3 sequences, approximately 14% of them found once; the top ten carry 0.79%. This material consisted of PBMCs, taken before TCRalphabeta/CD19-depleted stem cell transplant. The source of these receptors is a girl aged 2 to 9 with congenital amegakaryocytic thrombocytopenia, due to receive a stem cell transplant. The CDR3 runs from the conserved cysteine through the conserved F or W. Each record gives: CDR3 protein, D gene, V gene. D genes are given only for firm matches.

CDR3aa: CASSLVPGADVKLNTEAFF
d_gene: .
v_gene: TRBV11-1

CDR3aa: CSARGQRGSGISDTQYF
d_gene: TRBD2
v_gene: TRBV20-1

CDR3aa: CSVLGAGEYNEQFF
d_gene: TRBD2
v_gene: TRBV29-1

CDR3aa: CSARDLAGGRNEQFF
d_gene: TRBD2
v_gene: TRBV20-1

CDR3aa: CSAVGVYSNQPQHF
d_gene: .
v_gene: TRBV20-1

CDR3aa: CAGGGDSGNTIYF
d_gene: .
v_gene: TRBV10-3

CDR3aa: CASSSSTSGSYNEQFF
d_gene: TRBD2
v_gene: TRBV5-1

CDR3aa: CATSEDRGIGELFF
d_gene: TRBD1
v_gene: TRBV15

CDR3aa: CASSPFENSYNEQFF
d_gene: .
v_gene: TRBV5-5

CDR3aa: CATSTEIGILYEQYF
d_gene: .
v_gene: TRBV15